The subject of this entry is one T cell receptor (beta chain). It has no known antigen specificity. No much larger clone exists at a distance of one base, and base qualities are not known. The data stem from a study of neurological immune-mediated disorders (dated by TCRdb to 2018 to 2020). About the study as a whole: Among the 34 multiple sclerosis patients, relapsing-remitting MS accounted for around 30 and secondary progressive MS accounted for 3. Peripheral blood TCR-beta repertoires from patients with HTLV-I-associated myelopathy (HAM/TSP), patients with multiple sclerosis, and healthy controls were compared in the study using UMI-based sequencing. The 106 TCR-beta libraries included longitudinal samples, technical triplicates and paired sorted CD4+ and CD8+ T-cell subsets alongside PBMC samples. The cohort included about 70 subjects: approximately 15 with HAM/TSP, around 34 with multiple sclerosis, and around 20 healthy controls. What the study reported, not specific to this receptor: TCR clonal expansion was greatest in HAM/TSP patients and smallest in MS patients, who ranked below even healthy controls. The MS cluster was not associated with any clinical or MRI features, and the authors stated that larger cohorts are needed. No identical CDR3 amino acid sequences were found to be shared among expanded clones across subjects, suggesting that TCR-beta repertoires were private in all groups. In phylogenetic analysis, the repertoires of 18 of 34 MS patients grouped into a cluster of related CDR3 sequences, which suggests a possible signature at the repertoire level.

cDNA was synthesized by template-switch 5'RACE using a primer carrying a 10-nucleotide random unique molecular identifier by which each TCR transcript was tagged. Over 170 million TCR-beta sequences, covering 15-18 subjects, were produced in each sequencing run. Total RNA was extracted with the RNeasy kit. The KAPA Real-time Library Amplification kit was used to amplify TCR-beta VDJ regions with primers for the TCR constant region and the 5'RACE anchor. A first PCR added sample indexes and Illumina adaptors, and a second PCR then raised library yield. After purification with Ampure beads, the TCR product of roughly 650 bp was size-selected on a 2% E-gel SizeSelection system. Before pooling, library quality was checked on a Bioanalyzer, concentration was measured with Qubit, and libraries were quantified with the Kapa Library Quantification kit. An Illumina HiSeq 2500 was used to sequence the libraries paired-end at 2 x 150 bp. To increase sequence diversity, about 25-31% phiX was spiked into each library pool. The paper's processing steps were these. Quality-filtered reads were processed with the UMI-based MiGEC pipeline, and over 90% of raw TCR sequences were removed by the MiGEC pipeline during error correction. VDJ genes were aligned to IMGT germline references, and clonotypes were defined by unique CDR3 amino acid sequence plus V-J genes. VDJtools evaluated clonal expansion, Shannon diversity and CDR3 relatedness (CalcPairwiseDistances, ClusterSamples); CLCbio workbench built phylogenetic trees. A clone was classed as expanded if it had 8 or more unique UMIs, a cutoff based on coefficient-of-variation modelling across technical triplicates. The raw public reads went through TCRdb reprocessing: fastp at Q25, MiXCR clone calling, in-frame beta chains kept. All rows with the same CDR3 protein become a single entry with the most common DNA and genes. In this record, the V and J calls reflect TCRdb's handling and not the investigators' own analysis. The sample data list some 60,000 distinct CDR3 sequences, and less than 6% of these were observed just once. Of the sample, about 3.2% falls within the top ten clones.

From the germline V gene, CDR1 is MNHEY and CDR2 is SVGEGT. V and J lose 2 bases and 3 bases, and a span of 4 bases separates them. The CDR3, from cysteine to phenylalanine, totals 12 residues. Only the CDR3 part of the read is kept: 36 bases, read in frame from the first base. Unsorted PBMC libraries were generated from 2 million PBMCs stored in RNAlater at -80 °C until RNA extraction. The multiple sclerosis patients were enrolled in a US clinical protocol that used magnetic resonance imaging to evaluate disease progression. Peripheral blood was subjected to Ficoll-Hypaque density gradient centrifugation to isolate PBMCs, which were then cryopreserved in liquid nitrogen.

The chain is assembled from TRBV6-2 or TRBV6-3 and TRBJ1-1, with the D gene too uncertain to name. The source is a woman between 50 and 59 years old with multiple sclerosis. Sequencing was done on a sample of PBMCs. The DNA reads as follows: TGTGCCAGCAGTTACAGGGACACTGAAGCTTTCTTT. This sequence encodes CASSYRDTEAFF.